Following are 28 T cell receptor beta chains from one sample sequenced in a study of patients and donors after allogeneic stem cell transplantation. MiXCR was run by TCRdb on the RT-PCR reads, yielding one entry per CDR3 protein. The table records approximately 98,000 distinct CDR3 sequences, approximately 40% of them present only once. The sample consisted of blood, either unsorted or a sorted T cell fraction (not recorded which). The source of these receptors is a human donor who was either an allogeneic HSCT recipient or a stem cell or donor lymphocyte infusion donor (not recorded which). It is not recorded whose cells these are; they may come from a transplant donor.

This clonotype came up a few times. The CDR3 is CASSEGHIQYF. The CDR3, as DNA: TGTGCCAGCTCCGAAGGGCACATTCAGTACTTC. The chain recombines TRBV7-2 with TRBJ2-4; D gene ambiguous. The V gene lost 8 bases and the J gene lost 8 bases, with 10 bases spanning the gap. This CDR3 has 11 residues. Germline V gene data show CDR1 as SGHTA and CDR2 as FQGNSA.

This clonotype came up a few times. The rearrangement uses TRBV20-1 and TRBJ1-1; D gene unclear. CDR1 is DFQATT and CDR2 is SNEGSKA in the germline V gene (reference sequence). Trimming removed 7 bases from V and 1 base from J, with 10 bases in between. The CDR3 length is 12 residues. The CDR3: CSVRQANTEAFF. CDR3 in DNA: TGCAGTGTGAGGCAGGCGAACACTGAAGCTTTCTTT.

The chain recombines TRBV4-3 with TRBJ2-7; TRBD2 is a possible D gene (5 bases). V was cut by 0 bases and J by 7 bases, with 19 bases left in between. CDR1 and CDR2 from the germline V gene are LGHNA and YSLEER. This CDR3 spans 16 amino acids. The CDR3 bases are TGCGCCAGCAGCCAAGAGTGCCAGACTACCGGTTATGAGCAGTACTTC. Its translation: CASSQECQTTGYEQYF.

The CDR3 DNA reads TGTGCCACCAGTGATTCCACAACCGACGCCAGCTCTGGGGCCAACGTCCTGACTTTC. Translation: CATSDSTTDASSGANVLTF. The V gene is TRBV24-1, the J gene TRBJ2-6; D remains unclear. The germline CDR1 and CDR2 sequences are KGHDR and SFDVKD. This CDR3 region has 19 residues. The V and J ends lost 2 bases and 0 bases respectively, with 16 bases between them.

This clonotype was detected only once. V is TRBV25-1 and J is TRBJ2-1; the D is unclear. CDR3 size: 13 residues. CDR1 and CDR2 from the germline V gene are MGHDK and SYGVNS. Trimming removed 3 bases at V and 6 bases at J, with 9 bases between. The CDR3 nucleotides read TGTGCCAGCAGTGACGGGTGCCTCAATGAGCAGTTCTTC. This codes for CASSDGCLNEQFF.

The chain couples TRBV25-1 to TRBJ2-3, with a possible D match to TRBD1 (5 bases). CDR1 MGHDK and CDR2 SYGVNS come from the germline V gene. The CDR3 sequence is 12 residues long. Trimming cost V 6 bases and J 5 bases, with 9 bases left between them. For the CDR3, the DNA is TGTGCCAGCAGCAGAAGGGGAGATACGCAGTATTTT. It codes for CASSRRGDTQYF.

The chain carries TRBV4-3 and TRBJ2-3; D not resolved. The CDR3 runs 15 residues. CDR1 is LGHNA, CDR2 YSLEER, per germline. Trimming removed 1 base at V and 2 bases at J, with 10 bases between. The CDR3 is CASSQAKYPTDTQYF. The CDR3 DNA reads TGCGCCAGCAGCCAAGCCAAATATCCCACAGATACGCAGTATTTT.

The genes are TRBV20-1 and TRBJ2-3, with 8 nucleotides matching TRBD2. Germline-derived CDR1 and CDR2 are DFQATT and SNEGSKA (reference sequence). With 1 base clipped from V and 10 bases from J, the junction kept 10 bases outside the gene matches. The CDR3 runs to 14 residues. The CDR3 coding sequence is TGCAGTGCTAGAGCTTCGAGCGGGAGTTGGGCGCAGTATTTT. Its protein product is CSARASSGSWAQYF.

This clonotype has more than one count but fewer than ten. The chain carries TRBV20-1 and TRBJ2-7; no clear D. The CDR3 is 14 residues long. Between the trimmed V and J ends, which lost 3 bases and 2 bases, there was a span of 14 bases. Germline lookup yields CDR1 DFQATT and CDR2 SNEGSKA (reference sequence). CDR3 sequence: CSASGRGSAYEQYF. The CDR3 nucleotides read TGCAGTGCTAGTGGTCGCGGTTCGGCCTACGAGCAGTACTTC.

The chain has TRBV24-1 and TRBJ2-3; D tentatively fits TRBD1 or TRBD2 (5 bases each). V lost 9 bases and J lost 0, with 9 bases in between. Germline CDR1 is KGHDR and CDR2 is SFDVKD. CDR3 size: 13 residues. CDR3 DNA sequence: TGTGCCACCGGGACGTATAGCACAGATACGCAGTATTTT. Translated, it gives CATGTYSTDTQYF.

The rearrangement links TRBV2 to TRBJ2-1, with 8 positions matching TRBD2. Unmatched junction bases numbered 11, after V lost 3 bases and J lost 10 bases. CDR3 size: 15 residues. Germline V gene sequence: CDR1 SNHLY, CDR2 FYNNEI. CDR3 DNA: TGTGCCAGCAGTGATTGGCTAGCGGGCCCAATGGAGCAGTTCTTC. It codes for CASSDWLAGPMEQFF.

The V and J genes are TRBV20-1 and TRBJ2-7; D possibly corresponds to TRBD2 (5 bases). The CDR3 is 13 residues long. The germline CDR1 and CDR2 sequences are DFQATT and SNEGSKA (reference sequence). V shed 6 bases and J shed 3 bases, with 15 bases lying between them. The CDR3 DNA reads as TGCAGTGCCCCAGGACTGAGGCTCTACGAGCAGTACTTC. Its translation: CSAPGLRLYEQYF.

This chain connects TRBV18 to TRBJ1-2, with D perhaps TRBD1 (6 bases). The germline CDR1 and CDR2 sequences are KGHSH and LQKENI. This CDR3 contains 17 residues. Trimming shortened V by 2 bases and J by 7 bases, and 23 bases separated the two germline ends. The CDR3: CASSPFVPQGPEFGYTF. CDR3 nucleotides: TGTGCCAGCTCACCATTCGTTCCTCAGGGGCCTGAATTTGGCTACACCTTC. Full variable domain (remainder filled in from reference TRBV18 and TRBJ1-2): NAGVMQNPRHLVRRRGQEARLRCSPMKGHSHVYWYRQLPEEGLKFMVYLQKENIIDESGMPKERFSAEFPKEGPSILRIQQVVRGDSAAYFCASSPFVPQGPEFGYTFGSGTRLTVV.

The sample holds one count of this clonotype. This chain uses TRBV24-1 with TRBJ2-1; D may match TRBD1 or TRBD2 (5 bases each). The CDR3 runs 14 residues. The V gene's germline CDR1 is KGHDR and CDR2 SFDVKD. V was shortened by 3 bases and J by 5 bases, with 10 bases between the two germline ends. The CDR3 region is CATSDPGTHNEQFF. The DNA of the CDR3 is TGTGCCACCAGTGATCCCGGGACCCACAATGAGCAGTTCTTC.

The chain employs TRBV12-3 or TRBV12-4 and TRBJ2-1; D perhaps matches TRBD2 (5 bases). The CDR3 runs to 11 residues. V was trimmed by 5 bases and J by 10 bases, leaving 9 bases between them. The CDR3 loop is CASSPSGEQFF. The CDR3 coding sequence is TGTGCCAGCAGTCCAAGCGGAGAGCAGTTCTTC.

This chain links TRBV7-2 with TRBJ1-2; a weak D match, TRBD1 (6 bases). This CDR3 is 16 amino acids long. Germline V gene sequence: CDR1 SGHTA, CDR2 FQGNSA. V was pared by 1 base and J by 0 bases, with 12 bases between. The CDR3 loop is CASSLVGTTTNYGYTF. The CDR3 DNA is TGTGCCAGCAGCTTAGTTGGGACAACTACTAACTATGGCTACACCTTC.

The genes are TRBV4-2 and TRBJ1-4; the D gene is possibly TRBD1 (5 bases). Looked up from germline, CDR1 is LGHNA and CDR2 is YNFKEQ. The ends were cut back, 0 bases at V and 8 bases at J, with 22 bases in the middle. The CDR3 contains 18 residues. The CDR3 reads CASSQEKGLGRGGEKLFF. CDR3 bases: TGTGCCAGCAGCCAAGAGAAAGGGCTTGGCCGGGGCGGAGAAAAACTGTTTTTT.

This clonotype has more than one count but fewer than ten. CDR3 sequence reads: CASSLVGNSPGNSPLHF. The CDR3, as DNA: TGTGCCAGCAGCTTGGTTGGCAACAGCCCGGGGAATTCACCCCTCCACTTT. The V gene is TRBV5-5, the J gene TRBJ1-6; D is ambiguous. CDR3 length equals 17 residues. From germline, CDR1 is SGHKS and CDR2 YYEKEE (reference sequence). Deletions cut 0 bases from V and 7 bases from J, with 17 bases between. Using reference TRBV5-5 and TRBJ1-6 for the parts outside the CDR3, the full variable domain is DAGVTQSPTHLIKTRGQQVTLRCSPISGHKSVSWYQQVLGQGPQFIFQYYEKEERGRGNFPDRFSARQFPNYSSELNVNALLLGDSALYLCASSLVGNSPGNSPLHFGNGTRLTVT.

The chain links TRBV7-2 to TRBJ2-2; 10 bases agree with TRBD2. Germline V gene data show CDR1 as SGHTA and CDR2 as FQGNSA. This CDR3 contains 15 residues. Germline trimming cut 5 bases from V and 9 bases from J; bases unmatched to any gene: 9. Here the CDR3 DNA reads TGTGCCAGCAGCACCTCTAGCGGGAGTAACCGGGAGCTGTTTTTT. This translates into CASSTSSGSNRELFF. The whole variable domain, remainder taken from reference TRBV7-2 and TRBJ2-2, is GAGVSQSPSNKVTEKGKDVELRCDPISGHTALYWYRQSLGQGLEFLIYFQGNSAPDKSGLPSDRFSAERTGGSVSTLTIQRTQQEDSAVYLCASSTSSGSNRELFFGEGSRLTVL.

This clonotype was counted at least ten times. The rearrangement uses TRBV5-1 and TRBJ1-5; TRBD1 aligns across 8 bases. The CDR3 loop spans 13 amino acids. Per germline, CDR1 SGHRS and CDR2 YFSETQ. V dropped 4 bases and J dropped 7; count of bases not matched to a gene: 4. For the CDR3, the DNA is TGCGCCAGCAGCCGTGGACAGGGCCAGCCCCAGCATTTT. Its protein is CASSRGQGQPQHF.

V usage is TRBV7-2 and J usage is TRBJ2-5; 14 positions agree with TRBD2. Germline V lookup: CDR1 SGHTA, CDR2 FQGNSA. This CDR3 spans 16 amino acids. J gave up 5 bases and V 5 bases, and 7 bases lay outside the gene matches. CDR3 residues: CASSIGTSGSGETQYF. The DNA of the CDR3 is TGTGCCAGCAGCATCGGGACTAGCGGGAGTGGGGAGACCCAGTACTTC.

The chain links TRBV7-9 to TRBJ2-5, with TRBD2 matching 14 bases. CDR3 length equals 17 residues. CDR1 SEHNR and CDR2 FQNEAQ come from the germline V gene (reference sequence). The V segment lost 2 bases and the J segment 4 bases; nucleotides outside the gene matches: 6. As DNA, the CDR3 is TGTGCCAGCAGCTTACCCGGACTAGCGGGAGGCATAGAGACCCAGTACTTC. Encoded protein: CASSLPGLAGGIETQYF.

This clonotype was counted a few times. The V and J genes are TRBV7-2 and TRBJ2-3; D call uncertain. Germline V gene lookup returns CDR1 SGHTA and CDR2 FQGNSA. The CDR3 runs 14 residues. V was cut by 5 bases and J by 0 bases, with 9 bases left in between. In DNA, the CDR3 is TGTGCCAGCAGCCATACACCAAGCACAGATACGCAGTATTTT. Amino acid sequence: CASSHTPSTDTQYF.

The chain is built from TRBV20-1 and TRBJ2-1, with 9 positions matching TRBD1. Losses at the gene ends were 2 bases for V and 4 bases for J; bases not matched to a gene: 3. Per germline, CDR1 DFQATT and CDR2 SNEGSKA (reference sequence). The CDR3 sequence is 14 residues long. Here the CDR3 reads CSARKQGAYNEQFF. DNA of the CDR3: TGCAGTGCTAGAAAACAGGGGGCTTACAATGAGCAGTTCTTC.

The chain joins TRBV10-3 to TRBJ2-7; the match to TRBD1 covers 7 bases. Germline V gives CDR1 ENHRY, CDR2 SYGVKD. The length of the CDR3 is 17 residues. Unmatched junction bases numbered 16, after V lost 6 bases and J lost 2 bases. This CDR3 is CAISDRDRWVLPYEQYF. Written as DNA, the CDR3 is TGTGCCATCAGCGACCGGGACAGATGGGTTCTTCCCTACGAGCAGTACTTC.

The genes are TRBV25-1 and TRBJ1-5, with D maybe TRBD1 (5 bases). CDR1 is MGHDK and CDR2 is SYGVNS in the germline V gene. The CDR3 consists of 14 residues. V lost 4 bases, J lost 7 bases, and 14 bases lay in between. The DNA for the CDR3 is TGTGCCAGCAGTGCCGCAGGGACGAGACAGCCCCAGCATTTT. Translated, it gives CASSAAGTRQPQHF.

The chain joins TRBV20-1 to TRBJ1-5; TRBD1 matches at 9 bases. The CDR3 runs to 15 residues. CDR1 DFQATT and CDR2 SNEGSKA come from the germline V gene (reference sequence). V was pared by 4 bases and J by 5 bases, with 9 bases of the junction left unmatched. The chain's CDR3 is CSATWDRVGYQPQHF. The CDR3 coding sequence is TGCAGTGCTACCTGGGACAGGGTAGGGTATCAGCCCCAGCATTTT.

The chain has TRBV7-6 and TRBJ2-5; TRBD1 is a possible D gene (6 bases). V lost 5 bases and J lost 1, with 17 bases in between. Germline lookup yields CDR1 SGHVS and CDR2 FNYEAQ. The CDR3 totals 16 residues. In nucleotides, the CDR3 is TGTGCCAGCAGCCTAGTCCCGGGGACAATCCAAGAGACCCAGTACTTC. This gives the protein CASSLVPGTIQETQYF.